Listed below are T cell receptor beta chains from one sample, sequenced in a study of T cells after posttransplantation cyclophosphamide. The table came from immunoSEQ multiplex PCR; TCRdb's copy has only in-frame clones and leaves some out. This sample has fewer than 40,000 clones, with 80% to 95% found just once. Specimen: naive CD4+ T cells sorted from PBMCs. The source of these receptors is a woman aged 60-75 years in good health, CMV-negative, and a related stem cell transplant donor. CDR3s include the opening cysteine and the closing phenylalanine or tryptophan. D genes are given only for firm matches. Clone size, where shown, is once, few, many, or a class for clones that have expanded.

J gene: TRBJ2-7
D gene: .
V gene: TRBV9
clone size: .
CDR3 protein: CASSVGTHPGSEQYF
CDR3 DNA: TGTGCCAGCAGCGTAGGGACTCATCCTGGGTCCGAGCAGTACTTC

J gene: TRBJ2-5
D gene: .
V gene: TRBV30
clone size: .
CDR3 protein: CAWRSGHLLEETQYF
CDR3 DNA: TGTGCCTGGAGATCAGGCCACCTCCTTGAGGAGACCCAGTACTTC

J gene: TRBJ2-1
D gene: .
V gene: TRBV12-5
clone size: .
CDR3 protein: CASGLGRLESVHNEQFF
CDR3 DNA: TGTGCTAGTGGTTTGGGACGGCTAGAGTCGGTTCACAATGAGCAGTTCTTC

J gene: TRBJ2-4
D gene: .
V gene: TRBV18
clone size: .
CDR3 protein: CASSLSGVGNIQYF
CDR3 DNA: TGTGCCAGCTCACTTTCGGGAGTCGGAAACATTCAGTACTTC

J gene: TRBJ1-2
D gene: .
V gene: TRBV9
clone size: .
CDR3 protein: CASSGAMGYTF
CDR3 DNA: TGTGCCAGCAGTGGAGCGATGGGCTACACCTTC

J gene: TRBJ1-2
D gene: TRBD1
V gene: TRBV28
clone size: .
CDR3 protein: CASSSPGTGEGYTF
CDR3 DNA: TGTGCCAGCAGTTCCCCCGGGACAGGGGAAGGCTACACCTTC

J gene: TRBJ2-7
D gene: TRBD1
V gene: TRBV7-8
clone size: .
CDR3 protein: CASSLRWDRSPSEQYF
CDR3 DNA: TGTGCCAGCAGCTTGAGATGGGACAGGTCCCCCAGCGAGCAGTACTTC

J gene: TRBJ2-1
D gene: TRBD2
V gene: TRBV7-9
clone size: .
CDR3 protein: CASSLSGTSPYNEQFF
CDR3 DNA: TGTGCCAGCAGCTTATCGGGGACTAGCCCGTACAATGAGCAGTTCTTC

J gene: TRBJ2-7
D gene: TRBD2
V gene: TRBV19
clone size: .
CDR3 protein: CASSAGGGLAPYEQYF
CDR3 DNA: TGTGCCAGTAGTGCTGGAGGGGGACTAGCACCCTACGAGCAGTACTTC

J gene: TRBJ2-7
D gene: TRBD1
V gene: TRBV29-1
clone size: .
CDR3 protein: CSAGGTGVYEQYF
CDR3 DNA: TGCAGCGCCGGGGGGACAGGGGTGTACGAGCAGTACTTC

J gene: TRBJ2-3
D gene: .
V gene: TRBV19
clone size: .
CDR3 protein: CASTVGATDTQYF
CDR3 DNA: TGTGCCAGTACTGTGGGGGCTACGGATACGCAGTATTTT

J gene: TRBJ1-1
D gene: .
V gene: TRBV7-3
clone size: .
CDR3 protein: CASSLGKGSNEAFF
CDR3 DNA: TGTGCCAGCAGCTTAGGAAAAGGGAGTAATGAAGCTTTCTTT

J gene: TRBJ1-2
D gene: TRBD1
V gene: TRBV19
clone size: .
CDR3 protein: CASSIDRDSLYGYTF
CDR3 DNA: TGTGCCAGTAGTATAGACCGGGACAGCCTCTATGGCTACACCTTC

J gene: TRBJ2-1
D gene: TRBD1
V gene: TRBV7-9
clone size: .
CDR3 protein: CASSYDRASEQFF
CDR3 DNA: TGTGCCAGCAGCTACGACAGGGCCAGCGAGCAGTTCTTC

J gene: TRBJ2-7
D gene: .
V gene: TRBV5-1
clone size: .
CDR3 protein: CASSLAHGRGDEQYF
CDR3 DNA: TGCGCCAGCAGCTTGGCCCACGGGAGAGGGGACGAGCAGTACTTC

J gene: TRBJ2-2
D gene: .
V gene: TRBV11-1
clone size: .
CDR3 protein: CASSGRGTGELFF
CDR3 DNA: TGTGCCAGCAGCGGGAGAGGGACCGGGGAGCTGTTTTTT

J gene: TRBJ2-1
D gene: TRBD2
V gene: TRBV4-3
clone size: .
CDR3 protein: CASSQGLAENEQFF
CDR3 DNA: TGCGCCAGCAGCCAGGGACTAGCGGAAAATGAGCAGTTCTTC

J gene: TRBJ2-5
D gene: .
V gene: TRBV18
clone size: .
CDR3 protein: CASSPEGETQYF
CDR3 DNA: TGTGCCAGCTCACCAGAGGGTGAGACCCAGTACTTC

J gene: TRBJ1-1
D gene: TRBD1
V gene: TRBV6-6
clone size: .
CDR3 protein: CASSPTVGQGRTEAFF
CDR3 DNA: TGTGCCAGCAGCCCCACCGTTGGACAGGGGCGAACTGAAGCTTTCTTT

J gene: TRBJ1-2
D gene: .
V gene: TRBV2
clone size: once
CDR3 protein: CASRAGLGYGYTF
CDR3 DNA: TGTGCCAGCAGAGCAGGGTTAGGCTATGGCTACACCTTC

J gene: TRBJ1-6
D gene: .
V gene: TRBV11-2
clone size: .
CDR3 protein: CASGGTYNSPLHF
CDR3 DNA: TGTGCCAGCGGGGGGACCTATAATTCACCCCTCCACTTT

J gene: TRBJ2-1
D gene: .
V gene: TRBV5-1
clone size: .
CDR3 protein: CASSLGASSYNEQFF
CDR3 DNA: TGCGCCAGCAGCTTGGGAGCGAGCTCCTACAATGAGCAGTTCTTC

J gene: TRBJ2-5
D gene: .
V gene: TRBV4-1
clone size: .
CDR3 protein: CASSPSAGQGQETQYF
CDR3 DNA: TGCGCCAGCAGCCCCAGCGCCGGGCAGGGCCAAGAGACCCAGTACTTC

J gene: TRBJ1-1
D gene: TRBD1
V gene: TRBV27
clone size: once
CDR3 protein: CASSLYKGAQGEAFF
CDR3 DNA: TGTGCCAGCAGTTTATATAAGGGGGCGCAGGGTGAAGCTTTCTTT

J gene: TRBJ1-1
D gene: .
V gene: TRBV28
clone size: few
CDR3 protein: CASSNPGSNTEAFF
CDR3 DNA: TGTGCCAGCAGTAATCCAGGCTCAAACACTGAAGCTTTCTTT

J gene: TRBJ2-1
D gene: .
V gene: TRBV6-5
clone size: .
CDR3 protein: CASHRGTSSYNEQFF
CDR3 DNA: TGTGCCAGCCACCGAGGAACGAGCTCCTACAATGAGCAGTTCTTC

J gene: TRBJ1-5
D gene: .
V gene: TRBV5-8
clone size: .
CDR3 protein: CASSLAEGLGGQPQHF
CDR3 DNA: TGTGCCAGCAGCTTGGCCGAGGGTTTGGGAGGTCAGCCCCAGCATTTT

J gene: TRBJ2-7
D gene: .
V gene: TRBV6-1
clone size: .
CDR3 protein: CASSEDIFSYEQYF
CDR3 DNA: TGTGCCAGCAGTGAAGACATCTTCTCCTACGAGCAGTACTTC

J gene: TRBJ2-7
D gene: TRBD2
V gene: TRBV19
clone size: .
CDR3 protein: CASRNSGAAGEQYF
CDR3 DNA: TGTGCCAGTAGAAATAGCGGGGCGGCGGGGGAGCAGTACTTC

J gene: TRBJ2-3
D gene: .
V gene: TRBV9
clone size: .
CDR3 protein: CASSVLAPGTDTQYF
CDR3 DNA: TGTGCCAGCAGCGTACTAGCCCCCGGCACAGATACGCAGTATTTT

J gene: TRBJ1-1
D gene: .
V gene: TRBV6-6
clone size: .
CDR3 protein: CASLAGTRNTEAFF
CDR3 DNA: TGTGCCAGCCTGGCGGGGACTCGGAACACTGAAGCTTTCTTT

J gene: TRBJ2-7
D gene: .
V gene: TRBV5-4
clone size: .
CDR3 protein: CASSTPASQREQYF
CDR3 DNA: TGTGCCAGCAGCACCCCTGCCTCGCAGCGCGAGCAGTACTTC

J gene: TRBJ2-7
D gene: TRBD1
V gene: TRBV30
clone size: .
CDR3 protein: CAWSATGAYEQYF
CDR3 DNA: TGTGCCTGGAGTGCAACAGGGGCCTACGAGCAGTACTTC

J gene: TRBJ2-2
D gene: .
V gene: TRBV19
clone size: .
CDR3 protein: CASSIGQPVTGELFF
CDR3 DNA: TGTGCCAGTAGTATTGGACAGCCAGTAACCGGGGAGCTGTTTTTT

J gene: TRBJ2-7
D gene: .
V gene: TRBV7-2
clone size: .
CDR3 protein: CASSSRDSSSYEQYF
CDR3 DNA: TGTGCCAGCAGCTCGCGGGACTCGAGCTCCTACGAGCAGTACTTC

J gene: TRBJ2-7
D gene: .
V gene: TRBV5-1
clone size: .
CDR3 protein: CASSLVTGNYEQYF
CDR3 DNA: TGCGCCAGCAGCTTGGTTACGGGAAACTACGAGCAGTACTTC

J gene: TRBJ2-7
D gene: TRBD2
V gene: TRBV7-2
clone size: .
CDR3 protein: CASSTLAGKFYEQYF
CDR3 DNA: TGTGCCAGCAGCACACTAGCGGGGAAATTCTACGAGCAGTACTTC

J gene: TRBJ2-1
D gene: TRBD2
V gene: TRBV28
clone size: .
CDR3 protein: CASSLSGGGSGNEQFF
CDR3 DNA: TGTGCCAGCAGTTTAAGCGGGGGAGGGTCGGGAAATGAGCAGTTCTTC

J gene: TRBJ1-2
D gene: .
V gene: TRBV2
clone size: .
CDR3 protein: CASSPSQTIHYGYTF
CDR3 DNA: TGTGCCAGCAGCCCGAGTCAGACAATCCACTATGGCTACACCTTC

J gene: TRBJ2-1
D gene: TRBD2
V gene: TRBV5-1
clone size: .
CDR3 protein: CASSVGAGVSYNEQFF
CDR3 DNA: TGCGCCAGCAGCGTAGGCGCGGGAGTCTCCTACAATGAGCAGTTCTTC

J gene: TRBJ1-4
D gene: TRBD1
V gene: TRBV14
clone size: few
CDR3 protein: CASSATGVNEKLFF
CDR3 DNA: TGTGCCAGCAGCGCCACAGGGGTCAATGAAAAACTGTTTTTT

J gene: TRBJ2-3
D gene: TRBD2
V gene: TRBV28
clone size: .
CDR3 protein: CASRRNRGLAGDDTQYF
CDR3 DNA: TGTGCCAGCAGACGGAACCGAGGACTAGCGGGGGATGATACGCAGTATTTT

J gene: TRBJ2-5
D gene: TRBD2
V gene: TRBV29-1
clone size: .
CDR3 protein: CSVETSAATQYF
CDR3 DNA: TGCAGCGTGGAGACTAGCGCGGCGACCCAGTACTTC

J gene: TRBJ2-1
D gene: TRBD2
V gene: TRBV5-1
clone size: .
CDR3 protein: CASSDGLARYNEQFF
CDR3 DNA: TGCGCCAGCAGCGACGGACTAGCGCGTTACAATGAGCAGTTCTTC

J gene: TRBJ2-5
D gene: .
V gene: TRBV7-3
clone size: .
CDR3 protein: CASSYSGGETQYF
CDR3 DNA: TGTGCCAGCAGCTATTCAGGTGGGGAGACCCAGTACTTC

J gene: TRBJ2-5
D gene: .
V gene: TRBV11-2
clone size: .
CDR3 protein: CASSRLGGEQYF
CDR3 DNA: TGTGCCAGCAGCCGCCTCGGAGGAGAGCAGTACTTC

J gene: TRBJ1-3
D gene: .
V gene: TRBV19
clone size: .
CDR3 protein: CASSSPDSRPGNTIYF
CDR3 DNA: TGTGCCAGTAGCAGCCCGGACAGCCGACCTGGAAACACCATATATTTT

J gene: TRBJ1-2
D gene: .
V gene: TRBV30
clone size: .
CDR3 protein: CAWSVKAGQIYGYTF
CDR3 DNA: TGTGCCTGGAGTGTAAAAGCAGGACAGATCTATGGCTACACCTTC

J gene: TRBJ2-7
D gene: TRBD1
V gene: TRBV4-3
clone size: .
CDR3 protein: CASSQQGQGDYEQYF
CDR3 DNA: TGCGCCAGCAGCCAGCAGGGCCAGGGGGATTACGAGCAGTACTTC

J gene: TRBJ1-5
D gene: .
V gene: TRBV30
clone size: .
CDR3 protein: CAWSVISGQPQHF
CDR3 DNA: TGTGCCTGGAGTGTTATTAGCGGTCAGCCCCAGCATTTT

J gene: TRBJ2-7
D gene: .
V gene: TRBV19
clone size: .
CDR3 protein: CASSPGTLSYEQYF
CDR3 DNA: TGTGCCAGTAGTCCCGGGACACTATCCTACGAGCAGTACTTC

J gene: TRBJ2-5
D gene: .
V gene: TRBV6-6
clone size: .
CDR3 protein: CASRPQAYQETQYF
CDR3 DNA: TGTGCCAGCAGGCCACAGGCGTACCAAGAGACCCAGTACTTC

J gene: TRBJ2-3
D gene: .
V gene: TRBV27
clone size: .
CDR3 protein: CASSFGGRKGTDTQYF
CDR3 DNA: TGTGCCAGCAGTTTTGGGGGGAGGAAAGGCACAGATACGCAGTATTTT

J gene: TRBJ2-1
D gene: TRBD2
V gene: TRBV5-1
clone size: .
CDR3 protein: CASSSLSAGEANEQFF
CDR3 DNA: TGCGCCAGCAGCTCCCTTTCCGCGGGAGAGGCGAATGAGCAGTTCTTC